Shown below are 26 T cell receptor beta chains from a single sample sequenced in a study of response to subunit inactivated influenza vaccine. From the RT-PCR reads, TCRdb called clonotypes with MiXCR, one entry per CDR3 protein. The data hold 560,000 or so distinct CDR3 sequences, with about 7.6% observed a single time. The material was PBMCs from blood, obtained around 2 years after vaccination. Receptor source: a man between 50 and 75 years old who received an inactivated influenza vaccine.

At least ten counts were recorded for this clonotype. The chain couples TRBV4-1 to TRBJ2-1; TRBD1 is a possible D gene (6 bases). V was shortened by 0 bases and J by 2 bases, with 8 bases between the two germline ends. Looked up from germline, CDR1 is MGHRA and CDR2 is YSYEKL. The CDR3 runs to 15 residues. CDR3 sequence (DNA): TGCGCCAGCAGCCAAGATGGGGGCCCCTACAATGAGCAGTTCTTC. As protein: CASSQDGGPYNEQFF.

This chain connects TRBV9 to TRBJ2-3; D is unclear. Trimming removed 3 bases from V and 2 bases from J, with 7 bases in between. Germline CDR1 reads SGDLS; CDR2 reads YYNGEE. This CDR3 region has 13 residues. The CDR3 loop is CASSGAITDTQYF. The DNA for the CDR3 is TGTGCCAGCAGCGGGGCGATCACAGATACGCAGTATTTT.

This clonotype was seen a few times. The rearrangement links TRBV5-5 to TRBJ1-1; D gene unclear. Trimming removed 2 bases at V and 4 bases at J, with 12 bases between. The CDR3 is 14 residues long. CDR1 is SGHKS and CDR2 is YYEKEE in the germline V gene (reference sequence). The CDR3 nucleotides are TGTGCCAGCAGCTTCTCGGACGGCGGCACTGAAGCTTTCTTT. It is translated as CASSFSDGGTEAFF.

This clonotype was recorded at least ten times. The chain is built from TRBV20-1 and TRBJ1-1; 11 positions match TRBD1. Germline CDR1 and CDR2: DFQATT and SNEGSKA (reference sequence). The V segment lost 0 bases and the J segment 5 bases; nucleotides outside the gene matches: 2. This CDR3 is 14 amino acids long. CDR3 sequence (DNA): TGCAGTGCTAGAGACGGGACAGGGGGAACTGAAGCTTTCTTT. Translated, it gives CSARDGTGGTEAFF.

The chain uses TRBV5-1 and TRBJ2-5, with D possibly being TRBD2 (5 bases). The CDR3 runs 14 residues. Germline values: CDR1 SGHRS, CDR2 YFSETQ. V lost 2 bases and J 7 bases, leaving 15 bases between the germline ends. The CDR3 DNA is TGCGCCAGCAGCTTCCGGGATCGAAGACGGACCCAGTACTTC. Translated, it gives CASSFRDRRRTQYF. The full variable domain, in which reference TRBV5-1 and TRBJ2-5 provide the parts outside the CDR3, is KAGVTQTPRYLIKTRGQQVTLSCSPISGHRSVSWYQQTPGQGLQFLFEYFSETQRNKGNFPGRFSGRQFSNSRSEMNVSTLELGDSALYLCASSFRDRRRTQYFGPGTRLLVL.

V usage is TRBV6-5 and J usage is TRBJ2-2; 9 bases agree with TRBD2. V lost 2 bases to trimming and J lost 8 bases; unmatched junction nucleotides: 9. This CDR3 comprises 16 residues. Germline V CDR1 and CDR2: MNHEY, SVGAGI. CDR3 amino acids: CASSYRGLAGSGELFF. CDR3 DNA: TGTGCCAGCAGTTACAGGGGACTAGCCGGATCGGGGGAGCTGTTTTTT.

This clonotype occurred many times. The CDR3 loop is CSALTVGGGEKLFF. The CDR3 DNA reads as TGCAGTGCTTTAACTGTCGGGGGCGGCGAAAAACTGTTTTTT. The gene calls are TRBV20-1 and TRBJ1-4; D is possibly TRBD1 (6 bases). Trimming cost V 5 bases and J 8 bases, with 18 bases left between them. Germline CDR1 DFQATT, CDR2 SNEGSKA (reference sequence). CDR3 length equals 14 residues.

This clonotype appeared a few times. The rearrangement uses TRBV6-1 and TRBJ2-7; 10 bases are a match to TRBD1. In germline, CDR1 is MNHNS, CDR2 SASEGT. This CDR3 contains 15 residues. The V and J ends lost 6 bases and 2 bases, in that order; junction bases with no gene match: 7. CDR3: CASSNGQGGTYEQYF. DNA of the CDR3: TGTGCCAGCAGCAACGGACAGGGGGGGACCTACGAGCAGTACTTC.

In its sample, this clonotype was seen a few times. The chain couples TRBV5-1 to TRBJ2-2; 9 bases map to TRBD1. V lost 5 bases, J lost 1 base, and 6 bases stayed unmatched. This CDR3 contains 16 residues. Germline-derived CDR1 and CDR2 are SGHRS and YFSETQ. The CDR3: CASRSQGQGNTGELFF. In nucleotides, the CDR3 is TGCGCCAGCAGAAGTCAGGGACAGGGGAACACCGGGGAGCTGTTTTTT.

This rearrangement joins TRBV7-9 to TRBJ2-7; D possibly matches TRBD1 or TRBD2 (6 bases each). The CDR3 extends over 15 amino acids. Germline lookup yields CDR1 SEHNR and CDR2 FQNEAQ (reference sequence). The V and J ends lost 5 bases and 4 bases respectively, with 18 bases between them. CDR3 nucleotides: TGTGCCAGCAGCCATCCCCCCGGAGGGGGTTACGAGCAGTACTTC. Amino acid sequence: CASSHPPGGGYEQYF.

Regarding this clonotype: Given a much more abundant clone one base away, this may be a read error. No conserved phenylalanine or tryptophan is present at the end of the CDR3, so a read error is the likely explanation. The chain uses TRBV6-1 and TRBJ2-3, with D perhaps matching TRBD2 (5 bases). V lost 6 bases and J lost 6, with 16 bases in between. The length of the CDR3 is 14 residues. Germline CDR1 and CDR2: MNHNS and SASEGT. In DNA, the CDR3 is TGTGCCAGCAGCCCGAGCGGACGCAGCGATACGCAGTATCTT. It is translated as CASSPSGRSDTQYL.

This clonotype was counted between two and nine times. This chain links TRBV12-3 or TRBV12-4 with TRBJ1-2, with a weak D call TRBD1 (5 bases). This CDR3 has 14 amino acids. The V end lost 6 bases, the J end lost 0 bases, and 11 bases lay between the germline ends. CDR3: CASSRGNPNYGYTF. The CDR3 region has the DNA TGTGCCAGCAGCCGGGGGAACCCTAACTATGGCTACACCTTC.

The chain is built from TRBV6-4 and TRBJ2-3, with D perhaps TRBD2 (6 bases). The CDR3 has 14 amino acids. Germline lookup yields CDR1 MRHNA and CDR2 SNTAGT. The V gene lost 4 bases and the J gene lost 9 bases, with 17 bases spanning the gap. The CDR3 spells CASSGVAAAPTQYF. The CDR3 DNA reads TGTGCCAGCAGTGGCGTAGCGGCAGCACCCACGCAGTATTTT.

This clonotype has a handful of counts. The chain carries TRBV5-1 and TRBJ2-3, with D maybe TRBD2 (6 bases). The V end was cut by 4 bases, the J end by 3 bases, with 15 bases between. Germline loops: CDR1 SGHRS, CDR2 YFSETQ. The CDR3 length is 15 residues. The CDR3 region has the DNA TGCGCCAGCAGCACCCATAGCGGAGAGACAGATACGCAGTATTTT. This codes for CASSTHSGETDTQYF.

This clonotype was counted a few times. The CDR3, as DNA: TGCAGTGCTCTTGAGACAGTATTATACGACACTGAAGCTTTCTTT. This gives the protein CSALETVLYDTEAFF. V gene TRBV20-1 combines with J gene TRBJ1-1; D is perhaps TRBD1 (5 bases). The germline V gene encodes CDR1 DFQATT and CDR2 SNEGSKA (reference sequence). With 5 bases removed from V and 3 bases from J, the gap between germline ends came to 19 bases. The CDR3 consists of 15 residues.

This clonotype has only a few counts. This rearrangement joins TRBV20-1 to TRBJ1-1; D uncertain. V was shortened by 0 bases and J by 1 base, with 15 bases between the two germline ends. The CDR3 consists of 16 residues. The germline CDR1 and CDR2 sequences are DFQATT and SNEGSKA (reference sequence). In nucleotides, the CDR3 is TGCAGTGCTAGAGATGCGCGATCCACAAAGAACACTGAAGCTTTCTTT. It is translated as CSARDARSTKNTEAFF.

In its sample, this clonotype was seen many times. V gene TRBV20-1 combines with J gene TRBJ2-7; no definite D call. The CDR3 spans 11 residues. The V end was cut by 1 base, the J end by 2 bases, with 3 bases between. Looked up from germline, CDR1 is DFQATT and CDR2 is SNEGSKA (reference sequence). CDR3 sequence reads: CSARAPYEQYF. In nucleotides, the CDR3 is TGCAGTGCTAGAGCTCCCTACGAGCAGTACTTC.

The chain couples TRBV2 to TRBJ2-7; perhaps TRBD1 as D (6 bases). Germline V gene lookup returns CDR1 SNHLY and CDR2 FYNNEI. Trimming pared 5 bases from V and 3 bases from J, leaving 11 bases between. The CDR3 runs 13 residues. The CDR3 DNA is TGTGCCAGCAGTTATCGGACAGTCTACGAGCAGTACTTC. Amino acid sequence: CASSYRTVYEQYF. Together with reference TRBV2 and TRBJ2-7, the CDR3 gives the full variable domain: EPEVTQTPSHQVTQMGQEVILRCVPISNHLYFYWYRQILGQKVEFLVSFYNNEISEKSEIFDDQFSVERPDGSNFTLKIRSTKLEDSAMYFCASSYRTVYEQYFGPGTRLTVT.

This clonotype was detected ten times or more. The genes are TRBV14 and TRBJ2-1; D remains unclear. The V gene lost 3 bases and the J gene lost 6 bases, with 6 bases spanning the gap. Germline lookup yields CDR1 SGHDN and CDR2 FVKESK. The CDR3 contains 12 residues. The CDR3 reads CASSHRRNEQFF. The DNA of the CDR3 is TGTGCCAGCAGCCATAGGCGCAATGAGCAGTTCTTC.

As for this clonotype: A much larger clone differs by one base, so this may be a read error. This rearrangement joins TRBV5-1 to TRBJ2-3; D unresolved. In germline, CDR1 is SGHRS, CDR2 YFSETQ. Trimming shortened V by 0 bases and J by 1 base, and 21 bases separated the two germline ends. The CDR3 covers 19 residues. The DNA for the CDR3 is TGCGCCAGCAGCTTGGCCTCGGGCCCTCACTACCCACGCACAGATACGCAGTATTTT. This translates into CASSLASGPHYPRTDTQYF. The whole variable domain, filled in from reference TRBV5-1 and TRBJ2-3, reads KAGVTQTPRYLIKTRGQQVTLSCSPISGHRSVSWYQQTPGQGLQFLFEYFSETQRNKGNFPGRFSGRQFSNSRSEMNVSTLELGDSALYLCASSLASGPHYPRTDTQYFGPGTRLTVL.

This clonotype was counted only a few times. This chain uses TRBV20-1 with TRBJ1-5; the match to TRBD1 covers 7 bases. The CDR3 extends over 15 amino acids. V dropped 3 bases and J dropped 5; count of bases not matched to a gene: 10. Germline lookup yields CDR1 DFQATT and CDR2 SNEGSKA (reference sequence). CDR3 nucleotides: TGCAGTGCTAGCACTACCAGGGGGGTGGATCAGCCCCAGCATTTT. It encodes CSASTTRGVDQPQHF.

This clonotype was seen repeatedly, ten times or more. The V and J genes are TRBV19 and TRBJ2-7; TRBD2 matches at 10 bases. V lost 9 bases to trimming and J lost 5 bases; unmatched junction nucleotides: 7. This CDR3 contains 13 residues. From germline, CDR1 is LNHDA and CDR2 SQIVND (reference sequence). The CDR3 nucleotides read TGTGCCAGCTATAGCGGGAGGCCCCACGAGCAGTACTTC. This encodes CASYSGRPHEQYF.

This clonotype showed up just a few times. The chain combines TRBV5-5 with TRBJ2-6; D unclear. Germline CDR1 reads SGHKS; CDR2 reads YYEKEE (reference sequence). The V and J ends lost 0 bases and 0 bases respectively, with 13 bases between them. This CDR3 is 18 amino acids long. The CDR3 DNA follows: TGTGCCAGCAGCTTGGAGAGGTTCCGGAGCTCTGGGGCCAACGTCCTGACTTTC. This gives the protein CASSLERFRSSGANVLTF.

The chain carries TRBV29-1 and TRBJ1-3; unclear D gene. Between the trimmed V and J ends, which lost 5 bases and 4 bases, there was a span of 6 bases. Germline V lookup: CDR1 SQVTM, CDR2 ANQGSEA. This CDR3 comprises 11 residues. The CDR3 bases are TGCAGCGTTCTACTAGGAAACACCATATATTTT. Encoded protein: CSVLLGNTIYF.

The table lists this clonotype with a count of one. The chain recombines TRBV30 with TRBJ2-7; 11 bases map to TRBD2. CDR1 is GTSNPN and CDR2 is SVGIG in the germline V gene (reference sequence). V lost 2 bases and J lost 4; bases outside the gene matches: 4. The CDR3 is 14 amino acids. CDR3 DNA sequence: TGTGCCTGGAGTATAACTAGCGGGAGTTACGAGCAGTACTTC. Encoded protein: CAWSITSGSYEQYF.

This clonotype was found many times. The chain recombines TRBV5-4 with TRBJ2-7; D gene uncertain. The germline gives CDR1 SGHNT, CDR2 YYREEE (reference sequence). The CDR3 runs to 14 residues. The germline V and J ends were trimmed by 4 bases and 0 bases, with 11 bases remaining between them. The CDR3 sequence: CASSHLADSYEQYF. Written as DNA, the CDR3 is TGTGCCAGCAGCCACCTGGCTGACTCCTACGAGCAGTACTTC.